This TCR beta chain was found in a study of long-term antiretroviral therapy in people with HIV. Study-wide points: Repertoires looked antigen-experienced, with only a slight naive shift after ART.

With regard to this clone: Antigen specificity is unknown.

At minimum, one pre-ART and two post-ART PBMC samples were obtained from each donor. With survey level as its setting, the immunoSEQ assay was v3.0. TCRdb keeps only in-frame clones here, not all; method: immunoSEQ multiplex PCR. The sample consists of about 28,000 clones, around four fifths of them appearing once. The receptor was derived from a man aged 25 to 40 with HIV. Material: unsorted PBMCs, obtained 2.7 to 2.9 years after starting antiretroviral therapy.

CDR3 bases: TGTGCCAGCAGCGTATGGGCAGGGCTAACCGGGGAGCTGTTTTTT. Amino acid sequence: CASSVWAGLTGELFF. The chain joins TRBV9 to TRBJ2-2; weak D call: TRBD1 (5 bases). From germline, CDR1 is SGDLS and CDR2 YYNGEE. The germline V and J ends were trimmed by 1 base and 5 bases, with 12 bases remaining between them. This CDR3 has 15 amino acids. The full variable domain, its missing parts supplied by reference TRBV9 and TRBJ2-2, is DSGVTQTPKHLITATGQRVTLRCSPRSGDLSVYWYQQSLDQGLQFLIQYYNGEERAKGNILERFSAQQFPDLHSELNLSSLELGDSALYFCASSVWAGLTGELFFGEGSRLTVL.